The 25 T cell receptor beta chains below come from one sample, sequenced in a study of blood T cell repertoires in COVID-19. Profiling relied on immunoSEQ multiplex PCR, and the TCRdb table lists in-frame clones only, not all of them. The table lists around 200,000 clones, roughly 80% of them singletons. What was sequenced was peripheral blood. The receptors originated from a human donor in a cohort sampled during active COVID-19.

The chain carries TRBV9 and TRBJ2-1; TRBD2 is a possible D gene (6 bases). Germline V gene sequence: CDR1 SGDLS, CDR2 YYNGEE. There are 15 residues in the CDR3. With 0 bases removed from V and 6 bases from J, the gap between germline ends came to 13 bases. CDR3 nucleotide sequence: TGTGCCAGCAGCGTAGGGTTAGCGGACACCAATGAGCAGTTCTTC. It encodes CASSVGLADTNEQFF.

V usage is TRBV5-6 and J usage is TRBJ1-5; D unclear. Trimming removed 0 bases from V and 0 bases from J, with 7 bases in between. In germline, CDR1 is SGHDT, CDR2 YYEEEE. This CDR3 has 15 residues. This chain's CDR3 is CASSLGGYSNQPQHF. The CDR3 DNA follows: TGTGCCAGCAGCTTGGGAGGGTATAGCAATCAGCCCCAGCATTTT.

Remarks on this clone: A junction end diverges from the germline sequence, so it may reflect a read error. The chain joins TRBV7-7 to TRBJ2-3, with D perhaps TRBD1 (6 bases). The germline V gene has CDR1 SSHAT and CDR2 FNYEAQ (reference sequence). This CDR3 is 15 amino acids long. For the CDR3, the DNA is TGTGCTAGCAGCTTGGGGGCCCCAAGCACAGATACGCAGTATTTT. This encodes CASSLGAPSTDTQYF.

V usage is TRBV5-1 and J usage is TRBJ2-7, with TRBD1 matching 8 bases. Germline CDR1 SGHRS, CDR2 YFSETQ. This CDR3 spans 15 amino acids. V gave up 4 bases and J gave up 2 bases; unmatched junction bases: 8. The CDR3 spells CASSPQTGAAYEQYF. In nucleotides, the CDR3 is TGCGCCAGCAGCCCCCAGACAGGGGCGGCCTACGAGCAGTACTTC.

The V call is TRBV4-1, the J call TRBJ1-2; 7 nucleotides align to TRBD1. CDR3 size: 16 residues. Trimming removed 3 bases from V and 6 bases from J; junction bases left unmatched: 13. CDR1 and CDR2 from the germline V gene are MGHRA and YSYEKL. CDR3 in amino acids: CASSHHPQGDTDGYTF. The CDR3 DNA reads TGCGCCAGCAGCCACCACCCCCAGGGGGATACCGATGGCTACACCTTC.

The V gene is TRBV19, the J gene TRBJ2-5; 10 bases map to TRBD2. Germline values: CDR1 LNHDA, CDR2 SQIVND (reference sequence). V lost 3 bases, J lost 5 bases, and 15 bases stayed unmatched. This CDR3 spans 18 amino acids. Written as DNA, the CDR3 is TGTGCCAGTAGTATCGGATCAGGCCTAGCGGGGGCCGGGGAGACCCAGTACTTC. The encoded protein is CASSIGSGLAGAGETQYF. The full variable domain, its missing parts supplied by reference TRBV19 and TRBJ2-5, is DGGITQSPKYLFRKEGQNVTLSCEQNLNHDAMYWYRQDPGQGLRLIYYSQIVNDFQKGDIAEGYSVSREKKESFPLTVTSAQKNPTAFYLCASSIGSGLAGAGETQYFGPGTRLLVL.

The chain carries TRBV7-9 and TRBJ1-1; 7 nucleotides agree with TRBD1. CDR3 length: 15 amino acids. The junction had 10 bases not matched to a gene; V was cut back by 5 bases and J by 4 bases. Germline V CDR1 and CDR2: SEHNR, FQNEAQ (reference sequence). DNA of the CDR3: TGTGCCAGCAGCCTTAGCGTACAGGGGACCACTGAAGCTTTCTTT. This encodes CASSLSVQGTTEAFF.

This chain connects TRBV5-1 to TRBJ2-3, with TRBD2 matching over 8 bases. Germline V gene sequence: CDR1 SGHRS, CDR2 YFSETQ. V lost 2 bases, J lost 5 bases, and 7 bases stayed unmatched. The CDR3 loop spans 15 amino acids. CDR3 nucleotides: TGCGCCAGCAGCTTTGGAGCGGGGGAGGAAGATACGCAGTATTTT. Residues: CASSFGAGEEDTQYF.

The chain links TRBV3-1 (or the pseudogene TRBV3-2) to TRBJ2-7, with 12 bases aligning to TRBD2. This CDR3 is built from 16 residues. With V trimmed by 2 bases and J by 7 bases, 9 bases remained unmatched. CDR1 is LGHDT and CDR2 is YNNKEL in the germline V gene (reference sequence). This CDR3 reads CASSQSSSGGAGEQYF. In nucleotides, the CDR3 is TGTGCCAGCAGCCAATCTTCTAGCGGGGGGGCCGGGGAGCAGTACTTC.

This sequence joins TRBV7-8 and TRBJ2-7; TRBD1 agrees at 8 bases. Germline-derived CDR1 and CDR2 are SGHVS and FQNEAQ. This CDR3 has 14 amino acids. Germline trimming cut 3 bases from V and 3 bases from J; bases unmatched to any gene: 4. The CDR3 DNA is TGTGCCAGCAGCTTTCCGGACAGGGACTACGAGCAGTACTTC. Protein product: CASSFPDRDYEQYF.

The chain employs TRBV7-9 and TRBJ1-2; D possibly corresponds to TRBD1 (5 bases). The V gene's germline CDR1 is SEHNR and CDR2 FQNEAQ (reference sequence). The germline V and J ends were trimmed by 1 base and 7 bases, with 13 bases remaining between them. The CDR3 is 14 amino acids. Here the CDR3 reads CASSLELQGSGYTF. The CDR3 nucleotides are TGTGCCAGCAGCTTAGAGCTCCAGGGTAGTGGCTACACCTTC.

This clone was recorded a few times. Written as DNA, the CDR3 is TGTGCCAGCAGTCCGGACAGGAATAGCAATCAGCCCCAGCATTTT. Translation: CASSPDRNSNQPQHF. The chain links TRBV2 to TRBJ1-5, with 7 bases identical to TRBD1. Unmatched junction bases numbered 4, after V lost 5 bases and J lost 0 bases. The germline V gene encodes CDR1 SNHLY and CDR2 FYNNEI. The CDR3 is 15 amino acids.

The rearrangement joins TRBV5-1 to TRBJ2-7, with 8 bases aligning to TRBD1. J was trimmed by 4 bases and V by 0 bases; bases with no gene match: 6. CDR1 SGHRS and CDR2 YFSETQ come from the germline V gene. The CDR3 totals 15 residues. The CDR3 nucleotides read TGCGCCAGCAGCTTGGAGGACAGGGCAGAATACGAGCAGTACTTC. As protein: CASSLEDRAEYEQYF.

This chain connects TRBV18 to TRBJ1-2; TRBD1 matches at 8 bases. The CDR3 totals 16 residues. V lost 3 bases to trimming and J lost 7 bases; unmatched junction nucleotides: 13. The germline V gene has CDR1 KGHSH and CDR2 LQKENI. CDR3 DNA sequence: TGTGCCAGCTCACCTGGGGACAGGTTACTGTCTGGTGGCTACACCTTC. This gives the protein CASSPGDRLLSGGYTF.

The genes are TRBV4-2 and TRBJ1-6; perhaps TRBD1 as D (5 bases). The CDR3 totals 17 residues. Trimming pared 2 bases from V and 5 bases from J, leaving 16 bases between. Germline assignment: CDR1 LGHNA and CDR2 YNFKEQ. The CDR3 spells CASSQNGGTRHNSPLHF. As DNA, the CDR3 is TGTGCCAGCAGCCAAAACGGGGGGACTAGGCATAATTCACCCCTCCACTTT.

The V call is TRBV27, the J call TRBJ2-3, with D perhaps TRBD2 (6 bases). This CDR3 contains 11 residues. The germline V gene encodes CDR1 MNHEY and CDR2 SMNVEV (reference sequence). The V end was cut by 8 bases, the J end by 6 bases, with 9 bases between. This chain's CDR3 is CASRRGDTQYF. CDR3 nucleotides: TGTGCCAGCCGACGGGGGGATACGCAGTATTTT.

V gene TRBV29-1 combines with J gene TRBJ1-1; D remains ambiguous. The CDR3 spans 12 residues. Between the trimmed V and J ends, which lost 5 bases and 1 base, there was a span of 8 bases. Germline V gives CDR1 SQVTM, CDR2 ANQGSEA. CDR3 protein: CSVRRGNTEAFF. CDR3 DNA sequence: TGCAGCGTTCGACGGGGGAACACTGAAGCTTTCTTT.

To note about this clone: A junction end diverges from the germline sequence, so it may reflect a read error. V and J are TRBV12-3 or TRBV12-4 and TRBJ1-3; no clear D. CDR3 length equals 11 residues. The chain's CDR3 is CASSLNHPQDF. The CDR3 coding sequence is TGTGCCAGCAGTTTAAACCATCCTCAGGATTTT.

This clone appeared a few times. The chain employs TRBV7-9 and TRBJ1-1; 7 nucleotides align to TRBD1. This CDR3 spans 14 amino acids. V was pared by 4 bases and J by 1 base, with 3 bases of the junction left unmatched. Germline V gene lookup returns CDR1 SEHNR and CDR2 FQNEAQ (reference sequence). The CDR3 here is CASSSGQRNTEAFF. The CDR3, as DNA: TGTGCCAGCAGCTCGGGACAGAGGAACACTGAAGCTTTCTTT.

The V gene is TRBV7-8, the J gene TRBJ1-1; the D is unclear. V lost 4 bases and J lost 1, with 13 bases in between. CDR1 and CDR2 from the germline V gene are SGHVS and FQNEAQ. There are 15 residues in the CDR3. The CDR3 is CASSSVRAENTEAFF. As DNA, the CDR3 is TGTGCCAGCAGCTCCGTGCGGGCTGAGAACACTGAAGCTTTCTTT. The full variable domain, completed using reference TRBV7-8 and TRBJ1-1, is GAGVSQSPRYKVAKRGQDVALRCDPISGHVSLFWYQQALGQGPEFLTYFQNEAQLDKSGLPSDRFFAERPEGSVSTLKIQRTQQEDSAVYLCASSSVRAENTEAFFGQGTRLTVV.

This chain joins TRBV24-1 and TRBJ2-1, with 10 nucleotides matching TRBD1. The germline V gene has CDR1 KGHDR and CDR2 SFDVKD. The length of the CDR3 is 14 residues. V trimming: 9 bases; J trimming: 7 bases; junction bases outside the gene matches: 8. CDR3 coding DNA: TGTGCCACCTCGGGGACAGGGGATCTAAATGAGCAGTTCTTC. Its translation: CATSGTGDLNEQFF.

This chain links TRBV7-8 with TRBJ1-6, with 7 bases identical to TRBD1. Losses at the gene ends were 6 bases for V and 3 bases for J; bases not matched to a gene: 8. This CDR3 is built from 16 residues. Germline CDR1 reads SGHVS; CDR2 reads FQNEAQ. As DNA, the CDR3 is TGTGCCAGCAGTTACGACAGGGCGCACTATAATTCACCCCTCCACTTT. Amino acid sequence: CASSYDRAHYNSPLHF.

This chain links TRBV11-2 with TRBJ2-7; D unresolved. V dropped 5 bases and J dropped 4 bases, with 15 bases sitting between them. Germline CDR1 is SGHAT and CDR2 is FQNNGV. This CDR3 is built from 14 residues. The CDR3: CASSGMRFSYEQYF. The CDR3 region has the DNA TGTGCCAGCAGCGGAATGAGGTTCTCATACGAGCAGTACTTC.

The CDR3 coding sequence is TGTGCCACCAGCATGGGACTAGAGCCAGATACGCAGTATTTT. It translates to CATSMGLEPDTQYF. The V gene is TRBV15, the J gene TRBJ2-3, with 8 nucleotides matching TRBD2. V was pared by 4 bases and J by 4 bases, with 4 bases of the junction left unmatched. Per germline, CDR1 LNHNV and CDR2 YYDKDF (reference sequence). This CDR3 has 14 residues.

J is TRBJ1-1 and V is TRBV11-2; TRBD1 matches at 7 bases. Trimming at V came to 5 bases and at J to 5 bases, leaving 2 bases not matched to a gene. The CDR3 covers 12 residues. Per germline, CDR1 SGHAT and CDR2 FQNNGV. CDR3 coding DNA: TGTGCCAGCAGCCCACAGGGGACTGAAGCTTTCTTT. This codes for CASSPQGTEAFF.